The clone carrying this T cell receptor beta chain came up a few times. The antigen is unknown. As the method for making TCR beta libraries, quantitative 5'-RACE with molecular barcodes was used. MiXCR, run by TCRdb on the 5' RACE reads, gives a single entry per CDR3 protein. Among roughly 90,000 distinct CDR3 sequences listed, roughly 10% were seen once. There are 14 residues in the CDR3. The germline gives CDR1 MNHNS, CDR2 SASEGT. V lost 7 bases to trimming and J lost 1 base, with 14 bases between them. This sample was included in a study of CD8 T cells in ankylosing spondylitis. Study findings and constraints: A CD8+ phenotype characterized the disease-linked clones, which were relatively rare in peripheral blood. A number of the motif variants had already been described in reactive arthritis synovial fluid and blood. The study looked at matched synovial fluid samples from ankylosing spondylitis patients. Disease-linked clones were reported to be significantly enriched there. Blood of patients with ankylosing spondylitis appeared to be characterized by a TCR beta motif of about eight highly homologous variants.

The sequencing sample was made of blood, either unsorted or a sorted T cell fraction (not recorded which). The chain recombines TRBV6-1 with TRBJ2-7; the D call may be TRBD1 or TRBD2 (5 bases each). The TCR originated in a male donor with ankylosing spondylitis. The CDR3 spells CASKATAESYEQYV. CDR3 DNA: TGTGCCAGCAAAGCGACAGCGGAATCCTACGAGCAGTACGTC.